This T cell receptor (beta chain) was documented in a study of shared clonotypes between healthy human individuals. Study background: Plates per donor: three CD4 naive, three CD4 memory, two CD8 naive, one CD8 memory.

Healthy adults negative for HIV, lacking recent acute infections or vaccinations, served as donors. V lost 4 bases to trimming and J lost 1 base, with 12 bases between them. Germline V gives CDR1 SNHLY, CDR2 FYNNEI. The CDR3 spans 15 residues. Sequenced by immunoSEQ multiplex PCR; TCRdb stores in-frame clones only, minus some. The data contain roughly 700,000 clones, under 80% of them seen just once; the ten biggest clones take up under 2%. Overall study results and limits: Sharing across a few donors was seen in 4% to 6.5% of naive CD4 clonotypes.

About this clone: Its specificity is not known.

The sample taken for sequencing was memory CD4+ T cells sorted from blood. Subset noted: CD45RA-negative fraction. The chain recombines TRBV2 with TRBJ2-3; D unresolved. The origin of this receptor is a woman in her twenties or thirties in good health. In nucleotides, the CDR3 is TGTGCCAGCAGTGGATCGACCCTCCGCACAGATACGCAGTATTTT. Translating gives CASSGSTLRTDTQYF. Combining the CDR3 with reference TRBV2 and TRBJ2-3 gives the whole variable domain EPEVTQTPSHQVTQMGQEVILRCVPISNHLYFYWYRQILGQKVEFLVSFYNNEISEKSEIFDDQFSVERPDGSNFTLKIRSTKLEDSAMYFCASSGSTLRTDTQYFGPGTRLTVL.